These 6 T cell receptor beta chains were all obtained from the same sample, sequenced in a study of shared clonotypes between healthy human individuals. The repertoire was sequenced with immunoSEQ multiplex PCR; TCRdb's copy has only in-frame clones and lacks some. The sample has over 2 million clones, 85% to 95% seen once. The sample was naive CD4+ T cells from PBMCs. Subset here: CD45RA+ positively selected. Source of these receptors: a man between 18 and 35 years old in good health. Some clones in this sample may be carry-over from other donors' samples.

V gene TRBV5-1 combines with J gene TRBJ2-1, with 8 bases fitting TRBD2. CDR1 and CDR2 from the germline V gene are SGHRS and YFSETQ. The V gene end was trimmed by 0 bases and the J gene end by 6 bases; junction bases not matched to a gene: 11. The CDR3 extends over 17 amino acids. The CDR3 spells CASSLGPSGSFANEQFF. CDR3 DNA sequence: TGCGCCAGCAGCTTGGGCCCAAGCGGGAGCTTTGCCAATGAGCAGTTCTTC. Complete variable domain (other parts from reference TRBV5-1 and TRBJ2-1): KAGVTQTPRYLIKTRGQQVTLSCSPISGHRSVSWYQQTPGQGLQFLFEYFSETQRNKGNFPGRFSGRQFSNSRSEMNVSTLELGDSALYLCASSLGPSGSFANEQFFGPGTRLTVL.

The gene calls are TRBV5-5 and TRBJ2-1; D may be TRBD1 (6 bases). The V gene's germline CDR1 is SGHKS and CDR2 YYEKEE (reference sequence). This CDR3 is built from 15 residues. V was clipped by 2 bases and J by 3 bases, with 12 bases between them. CDR3 protein: CASSLGGQNYNEQFF. For the CDR3, the DNA is TGTGCCAGCAGCTTAGGAGGACAGAACTACAATGAGCAGTTCTTC. The variable domain in full, with the rest retrieved from reference TRBV5-5 and TRBJ2-1, is DAGVTQSPTHLIKTRGQQVTLRCSPISGHKSVSWYQQVLGQGPQFIFQYYEKEERGRGNFPDRFSARQFPNYSSELNVNALLLGDSALYLCASSLGGQNYNEQFFGPGTRLTVL.

This chain connects TRBV28 to TRBJ2-5; 16 nucleotides agree with TRBD2. Trimming removed 5 bases from V and 4 bases from J; junction bases left unmatched: 4. CDR3 length: 16 residues. The V gene's germline CDR1 is MDHEN and CDR2 SYDVKM. The CDR3 DNA reads TGTGCCAGCAGTGGGACTAGCGGGAGGGGAGGAGAGACCCAGTACTTC. This codes for CASSGTSGRGGETQYF.

The chain carries TRBV7-2 and TRBJ2-3; no definite D call. This CDR3 is 14 amino acids long. In germline, CDR1 is SGHTA, CDR2 FQGNSA. Trimming shortened V by 6 bases and J by 0 bases, and 10 bases separated the two germline ends. Here the CDR3 DNA reads TGTGCCAGCAGTGGGGTAACTAGCACAGATACGCAGTATTTT. It codes for CASSGVTSTDTQYF.

The CDR3 sequence is CASSGGTPGNEQFF. The CDR3 DNA is TGCGCCAGCAGCGGCGGGACCCCCGGCAATGAGCAGTTCTTC. The chain employs TRBV5-1 and TRBJ2-1; TRBD2 is a possible D gene (6 bases). The CDR3 spans 14 residues. Germline V gene data show CDR1 as SGHRS and CDR2 as YFSETQ. Trimming took 4 bases from V and 6 from J, leaving 14 bases between them.

A note on this clone: Other DNA sequences in this sample translate to the same CDR3. The chain recombines TRBV9 with TRBJ2-1; 14 bases align to TRBD2. After removal of 4 bases from V and 4 bases from J, the junction contained 4 bases not matched to a gene. This CDR3 contains 16 residues. The germline V gene has CDR1 SGDLS and CDR2 YYNGEE. CDR3 sequence (DNA): TGTGCCAGCAGCATACGGACTAGCGGGAGGTACAATGAGCAGTTCTTC. Protein: CASSIRTSGRYNEQFF.